This T cell receptor (beta chain) was found in a study of T cell responses to AZD1222 COVID-19 vaccine (dated by TCRdb to the early 2020s). Background for the entire study: TCR sequencing was performed for 230 to 250 trial participants, of whom roughly 200 were given two doses of AZD1222 and about 25 were given two doses of MenACWY control vaccine. Trial participants were enrolled by age into subgroups of 18-55, 56-69 and 70-plus years, and 148, 28 and 57 TCR-sequenced participants, respectively, were included in these subgroups. Results the study describes overall, beyond this receptor: In the small 56-69-year group, the increase in depth fell short of significance, most likely because of low power. Only six AZD1222 recipients were SARS-CoV-2 seropositive at baseline, limiting conclusions about previously exposed vaccinees. Spike-specific TCR breadth and depth rose significantly after two AZD1222 doses compared with day 0 and with MenACWY recipients. Nearly half of unique spike-specific TCRs reportedly recognized epitopes outside regions mutated in the B.1.351 and B.1.1.7 variants. Because no day 14 peak-response samples were available, the repertoires could be characterized only after the peak T cell response. Participants were mostly white British, with more females than males. The authors suggested clonal diversity may have been underestimated. Vaccine-associated CD4 TCRs spanned the whole spike protein, with dominant responses in regions 160-218 and 743-854.

The CDR3, cysteine through phenylalanine, is 13 amino acids long. Only the CDR3 DNA stays, 39 bases, in frame from base 1. The V and J ends are trimmed by 4 bases and 11 bases, leaving 17 bases between them. In the germline V gene, CDR1 corresponds to MNHEY and CDR2 to SVGEGT. The CDR3 regions of human TCRbeta chains were analyzed by immunosequencing. On the authors' methods: TCRs in the repertoires were compared against a reference library of SARS-CoV-2-specific TCRs that had been generated with the MIRA antigen-specificity platform. Breadth was defined as the fraction of unique TCRs that were SARS-CoV-2-associated. Depth was defined as the fraction of total T cells that were SARS-CoV-2-associated. Using the MIRA data, each spike-specific TCR was mapped to the spike region that the TCR reacts to and placed in a CD4 or CD8 class. Log10-transformed breadth and depth values were compared by one-way ANOVA with Sidak's multiple comparisons tests. Sourced from immuneACCESS, this table was stored by TCRdb with only in-frame sequences that have V and J called. A share of the clones is absent; for the studies checked, an unresolved V gene accounts for under half, and the remainder has no known explanation. V, J and clone size are taken as reported in that table, and D and trimming were inferred from the DNA itself. The table for this sample lists approximately 150,000 clones; 89% of them were counted only once. The ten largest clonotypes hold about 1.8% of the sample.

The sample's time point label is to be understood as: about 28 days (+/-7) after the second vaccine dose. AZD1222 recipients given second doses at about 4 weeks or at about 12 weeks were pooled, since spike-specific TCR depth and breadth were not found to differ between the two schedules. The vaccinee samples were drawn from two UK trials, COV001 and COV002, one of which was a single-blind randomized controlled phase 2/3 trial testing AZD1222 (ChAdOx1 nCoV-19) in healthy adults. For TCRbeta chain sequencing, PBMC samples were collected from trial participants at day 0 and at day 28 after the second dose. Comment on this clone: There is no known antigen for this receptor. Per-base qualities were not stored, and no clone one base away is much larger.

The sample consisted of peripheral blood, taken 28 days after the second AZD1222 dose. This sequence originates from an adult who received the AZD1222 COVID-19 vaccine. The chain joins TRBV6-2 or TRBV6-3 to TRBJ1-1, with the D gene not clear enough to name. Read as DNA, the sequence is TGTGCCAGCAGTTTAGCCTCTTTGGAAGGGGCTTTCTTT. Its protein product is CASSLASLEGAFF.